This T cell receptor beta chain was recorded in a study of Ad26.COV2.S vaccination and SARS-CoV-2 variants. TCRdb keeps only in-frame clones here, not all; method: immunoSEQ multiplex PCR. Of under 550,000 clones listed, 75% to 95% are singletons. Documented treatment: around 19 received Ad26.COV2.S at low or high dose, single or two shots; 5 received placebo; per-sample allocation not given. Samples came from day 63 after the first vaccine or placebo injection. Expressing Wuhan-strain SARS-CoV-2 spike, an Ad26 vector served as the vaccine. Findings and limits, study-wide: Higher spike-specific TCR breadth was found in vaccine recipients than in placebo recipients. Vaccinated and placebo-treated recipients had similar non-spike TCR breadth.

There are 15 residues in the CDR3. In germline, CDR1 is SGHNT, CDR2 YYREEE (reference sequence). With V trimmed by 4 bases and J by 8 bases, 9 bases remained unmatched. For this clone: Its target is unknown.

This sequence originates from a person aged 18-65 years who received the Ad26.COV2.S COVID-19 vaccine or a placebo. The sample was peripheral blood, taken in a trial of Ad26.COV2.S vaccine versus placebo. The V and J genes are TRBV5-4 and TRBJ2-4, with 10 bases matching TRBD2. The CDR3, as DNA: TGTGCCAGCAGCAACCTAGCGGGAGCGGCGGACATTCAGTACTTC. Residues: CASSNLAGAADIQYF.